These 18 T cell receptor beta chains originate from one sample sequenced in a study of blood T cell repertoires in COVID-19. Measured with immunoSEQ multiplex PCR; TCRdb has only the in-frame clones, and not every one. Here the sample spans around 150,000 clones, under 80% being singletons. The specimen sequenced was peripheral blood. These receptors were collected from a man aged 70 or older with acute or convalescent COVID-19.

The V gene is TRBV19, the J gene TRBJ2-6; D unresolved. V lost 0 bases and J 3 bases, leaving 3 bases between the germline ends. This CDR3 contains 14 residues. Germline values: CDR1 LNHDA, CDR2 SQIVND (reference sequence). In DNA, the CDR3 is TGTGCCAGTAGTATAGATAATGGGGCCAACGTCCTGACTTTC. Its translation: CASSIDNGANVLTF.

This clone has only one observation. V usage is TRBV28 and J usage is TRBJ2-7, with 7 nucleotides matching TRBD2. CDR1 MDHEN and CDR2 SYDVKM come from the germline V gene. CDR3 length equals 15 residues. Losses at the gene ends were 6 bases for V and 9 bases for J; bases not matched to a gene: 17. The CDR3 DNA is TGTGCCAGCAGCCCGGGTGGGGACGGAAGGGAGGGGCAGTACTTC. This codes for CASSPGGDGREGQYF.

V and J are TRBV13 and TRBJ2-3; a possible D gene is TRBD1 (6 bases). V gave up 3 bases and J gave up 5 bases, with 15 bases separating them. The CDR3 runs to 15 residues. Germline V gene sequence: CDR1 PRHDT, CDR2 FYEKMQ (reference sequence). CDR3 sequence reads: CASSFGQRSGDTQYF. CDR3 coding DNA: TGTGCCAGCAGCTTCGGACAGAGAAGCGGAGATACGCAGTATTTT.

The chain uses TRBV2 and TRBJ2-2; no clear D gene. V shed 3 bases and J shed 2 bases, with 10 bases lying between them. CDR3 length: 15 residues. CDR1 and CDR2 (germline): SNHLY, FYNNEI. The CDR3 coding sequence is TGTGCCAGCAGTGATCAACACAGTAACACCGGGGAGCTGTTTTTT. Translated: CASSDQHSNTGELFF.

The chain joins TRBV7-2 to TRBJ2-7; 9 nucleotides align to TRBD2. The CDR3 has 16 residues. Germline CDR1 SGHTA, CDR2 FQGNSA. Germline trimming cut 3 bases from V and 0 bases from J; bases unmatched to any gene: 6. CDR3 sequence (DNA): TGTGCCAGCAGCTTTATTAGCGGGAGTTACTCCTACGAGCAGTACTTC. Translated, it gives CASSFISGSYSYEQYF.

The chain links TRBV3-1 (or the pseudogene TRBV3-2) to TRBJ1-1; D remains unclear. Germline V CDR1 and CDR2: LGHDT, YNNKEL (reference sequence). This CDR3 is built from 13 residues. Trimming stripped 0 bases from V and 8 bases from J, with 10 bases between. CDR3 DNA: TGTGCCAGCAGCCAAGATGCTAGGAAAGAAGCTTTCTTT. This sequence encodes CASSQDARKEAFF.

The rearrangement uses TRBV19 and TRBJ2-2; the D gene is possibly TRBD1 (6 bases). This CDR3 spans 15 amino acids. With 3 bases removed from V and 4 bases from J, the gap between germline ends came to 12 bases. Looked up from germline, CDR1 is LNHDA and CDR2 is SQIVND (reference sequence). CDR3 coding DNA: TGTGCCAGTAGTATGACAGGCCGTGGCACCGGGGAGCTGTTTTTT. As protein: CASSMTGRGTGELFF.

This clone was found once. The V gene is TRBV5-1, the J gene TRBJ1-5, with D unclear. The CDR3 extends over 13 amino acids. V lost 5 bases, J lost 0 bases, and 6 bases lay in between. CDR1 is SGHRS, CDR2 YFSETQ, per germline. The CDR3 reads CASRQSSNQPQHF. CDR3 bases: TGCGCCAGCAGACAGTCTAGCAATCAGCCCCAGCATTTT. Together with reference TRBV5-1 and TRBJ1-5, the CDR3 gives the full variable domain: KAGVTQTPRYLIKTRGQQVTLSCSPISGHRSVSWYQQTPGQGLQFLFEYFSETQRNKGNFPGRFSGRQFSNSRSEMNVSTLELGDSALYLCASRQSSNQPQHFGDGTRLSIL.

This clone showed up many times. The chain combines TRBV6-5 with TRBJ1-5; D may be TRBD1 (6 bases). The CDR3 covers 14 residues. Germline loops: CDR1 MNHEY, CDR2 SVGAGI. Between the trimmed V and J ends, which lost 2 bases and 5 bases, there was a span of 10 bases. CDR3: CASSYRGSDQPQHF. The CDR3 bases are TGTGCCAGCAGTTACAGGGGGAGCGATCAGCCCCAGCATTTT.

This clone was seen a handful of times. CDR3 nucleotides: TGTGCCAGCAGTTTTGGGACAAATAACTACGAGCAGTACTTC. This encodes CASSFGTNNYEQYF. The V gene is TRBV28, the J gene TRBJ2-7, with D perhaps matching TRBD1 (6 bases). The germline V and J ends were trimmed by 3 bases and 3 bases, with 12 bases remaining between them. The CDR3 loop spans 14 amino acids. In germline, CDR1 is MDHEN, CDR2 SYDVKM.

J is TRBJ1-2 and V is TRBV6-5; 10 nucleotides agree with TRBD1. The germline gives CDR1 MNHEY, CDR2 SVGAGI. The CDR3 is made up of 15 amino acids. The junction had 6 bases not matched to a gene; V was cut back by 4 bases and J by 4 bases. CDR3 nucleotides: TGTGCCAGCAGTTCCCCGACAGGGGGCACCTATGGCTACACCTTC. Amino acids: CASSSPTGGTYGYTF.

A remark on this clone: An end of the junction does not agree with germline; a read error may underlie this. The chain carries TRBV5-5 and TRBJ2-1; 7 positions match TRBD2. The germline V gene has CDR1 SGHKS and CDR2 YYEKEE (reference sequence). The CDR3 is made up of 13 amino acids. The CDR3 region has the DNA TGTGCCAGCAGCCCGCGGGACTACGATGAGCAGTTCTTC. Protein: CASSPRDYDEQFF.

The genes are TRBV6-5 and TRBJ1-2, with 8 bases matching TRBD1. Germline CDR1 reads MNHEY; CDR2 reads SVGAGI. J was trimmed by 1 base and V by 6 bases; bases with no gene match: 7. The CDR3 is made up of 15 amino acids. DNA of the CDR3: TGTGCCAGCAGCCTCCGGGACAGGAATAACTATGGCTACACCTTC. Translating it yields CASSLRDRNNYGYTF.

V and J are TRBV11-2 and TRBJ2-7, with 8 bases fitting TRBD1. The CDR3 runs to 13 residues. CDR1 and CDR2 (germline): SGHAT, FQNNGV. V gave up 6 bases and J gave up 3 bases; unmatched junction bases: 4. The CDR3 coding sequence is TGTGCCAGCAGTTCCGGGACAGGCTACGAGCAGTACTTC. It is translated as CASSSGTGYEQYF.

The chain combines TRBV28 with TRBJ1-2; 7 bases line up with TRBD1. CDR1 is MDHEN, CDR2 SYDVKM, per germline. J was trimmed by 2 bases and V by 6 bases; bases with no gene match: 9. This CDR3 has 15 amino acids. CDR3 DNA: TGTGCCAGCAGCCCTCGGGACAGACTCAACTATGGCTACACCTTC. Translating gives CASSPRDRLNYGYTF.

V and J are TRBV28 and TRBJ1-2; D unresolved. Germline V lookup: CDR1 MDHEN, CDR2 SYDVKM. The CDR3 loop spans 12 amino acids. V lost 8 bases, J lost 5 bases, and 12 bases lay in between. The CDR3 bases are TGTGCCAGCGGCCGGGAAGGATATGGCTACACCTTC. Translation gives CASGREGYGYTF.

The V call is TRBV10-3, the J call TRBJ1-1; 9 bases match TRBD1. Trimming removed 7 bases from V and 5 bases from J; junction bases left unmatched: 8. The length of the CDR3 is 14 residues. Looked up from germline, CDR1 is ENHRY and CDR2 is SYGVKD. In DNA form, the CDR3 reads TGTGCCATCAAATTGGGACAGGGTCAAACTGAAGCTTTCTTT. Protein product: CAIKLGQGQTEAFF.

This chain connects TRBV5-1 to TRBJ1-6, with D maybe TRBD1 (6 bases). The germline V gene has CDR1 SGHRS and CDR2 YFSETQ. The CDR3 is made up of 15 amino acids. V was clipped by 4 bases and J by 6 bases, with 14 bases between them. The CDR3 here is CASSNRQESNSPLHF. The CDR3 DNA follows: TGCGCCAGCAGCAACAGACAGGAAAGTAATTCACCCCTCCACTTT.